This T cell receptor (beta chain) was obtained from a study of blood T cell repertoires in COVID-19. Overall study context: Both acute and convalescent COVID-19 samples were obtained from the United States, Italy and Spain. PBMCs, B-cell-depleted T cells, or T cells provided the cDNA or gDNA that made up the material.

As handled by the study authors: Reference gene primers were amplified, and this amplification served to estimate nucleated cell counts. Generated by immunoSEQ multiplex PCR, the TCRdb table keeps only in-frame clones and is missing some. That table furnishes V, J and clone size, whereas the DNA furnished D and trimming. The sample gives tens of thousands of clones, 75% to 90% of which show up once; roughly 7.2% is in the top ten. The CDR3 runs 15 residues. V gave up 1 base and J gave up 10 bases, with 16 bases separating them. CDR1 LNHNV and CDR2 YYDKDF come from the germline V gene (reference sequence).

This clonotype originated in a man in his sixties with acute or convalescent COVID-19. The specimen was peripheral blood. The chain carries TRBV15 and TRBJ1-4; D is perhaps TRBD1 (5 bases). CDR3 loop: CATSRGGREEAKLFF. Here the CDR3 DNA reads TGTGCCACCAGCAGAGGGGGCAGGGAGGAGGCAAAACTGTTTTTT.